This T cell receptor (beta chain) was documented in a study of Graves' ophthalmopathy and Graves' hyperthyroidism. RNA transcripts were the template, and TCR beta CDR3 regions were amplified from them. First-round RT-PCR relied on HTBI primers, and a second-round multiplex PCR came next. In TCRdb, the multiplex PCR reads were re-called with MiXCR into one record per CDR3 protein. In the table there are some 350,000 distinct CDR3 sequences, about a sixth of which are singletons. CDR1 is DFQATT, CDR2 SNEGSKA, per germline (reference sequence). V was trimmed by 5 bases and J by 6 bases, leaving 16 bases between them. The CDR3 runs 13 residues. In this sample, this clonotype turned up many times.

This receptor was identified in an adult woman with stable Graves' hyperthyroidism. The chain has TRBV20-1 and TRBJ1-2, with no clear D. Sequencing was performed on peripheral blood. The CDR3 region is CSAPSDLQHGYTF. CDR3 sequence (DNA): TGCAGTGCTCCCTCGGACCTTCAGCATGGCTACACCTTC.